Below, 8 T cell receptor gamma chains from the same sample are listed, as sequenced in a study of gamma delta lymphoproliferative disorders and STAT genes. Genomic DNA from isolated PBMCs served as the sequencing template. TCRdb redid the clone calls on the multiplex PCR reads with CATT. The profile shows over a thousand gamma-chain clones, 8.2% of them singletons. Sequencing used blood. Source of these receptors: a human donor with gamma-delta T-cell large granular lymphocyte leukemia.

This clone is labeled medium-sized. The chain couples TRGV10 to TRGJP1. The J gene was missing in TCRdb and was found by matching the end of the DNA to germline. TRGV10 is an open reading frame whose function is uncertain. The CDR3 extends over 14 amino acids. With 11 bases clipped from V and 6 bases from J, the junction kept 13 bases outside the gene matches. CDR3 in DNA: TGTGCTGCGAGGGTCCTTTTTGCTGGTTGGTTCAAGATATTT. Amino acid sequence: CAARVLFAGWFKIF.

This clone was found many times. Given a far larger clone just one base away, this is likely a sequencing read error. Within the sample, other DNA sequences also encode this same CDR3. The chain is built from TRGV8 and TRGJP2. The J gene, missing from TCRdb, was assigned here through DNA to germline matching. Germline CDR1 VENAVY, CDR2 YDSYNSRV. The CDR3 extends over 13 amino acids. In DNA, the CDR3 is TGCGCCACCTGGGATAGTAGTGATTGGATCAAGACGTTT. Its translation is CATWDSSDWIKTF.

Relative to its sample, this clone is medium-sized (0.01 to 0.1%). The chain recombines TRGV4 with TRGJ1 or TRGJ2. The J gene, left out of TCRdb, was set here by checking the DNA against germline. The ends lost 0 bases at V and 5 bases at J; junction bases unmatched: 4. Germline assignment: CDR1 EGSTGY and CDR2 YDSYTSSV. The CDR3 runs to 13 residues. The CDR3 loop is CATWDGRHYKKLF. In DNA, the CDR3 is TGTGCCACCTGGGATGGGCGTCATTATAAGAAACTCTTT.

The CDR3 sequence is CAAWDFVPDRVYYKKLF. The CDR3 DNA sequence: TGTGCTGCGTGGGATTTCGTTCCAGACAGGGTTTATTATAAGAAACTCTTT. The chain employs TRGV10 and TRGJ1 or TRGJ2. TCRdb lists no J gene, so it was determined here by aligning the DNA to germline. TRGV10 counts as an open reading frame of uncertain function. Trimming cost V 8 bases and J 3 bases; bases outside gene matches: 20. The CDR3 contains 17 residues.

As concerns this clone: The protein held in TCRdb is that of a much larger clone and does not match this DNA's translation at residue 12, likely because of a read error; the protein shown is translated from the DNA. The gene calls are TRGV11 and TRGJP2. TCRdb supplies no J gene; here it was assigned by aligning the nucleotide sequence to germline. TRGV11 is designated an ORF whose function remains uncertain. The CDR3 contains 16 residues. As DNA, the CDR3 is TGTGCCTGCTGGCCCCCCTCCGGGGTAAGTGATCGGATCAAGACGTTT. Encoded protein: CACWPPSGVSDRIKTF.

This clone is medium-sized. CDR3 nucleotide sequence: TGTGCCACCTGGGACAGGCTCCCTGGTTGGTTCAAGATATTT. This gives the protein CATWDRLPGWFKIF. V usage is TRGV5 and J usage is TRGJP1. The J gene is not listed in TCRdb, so it was assigned here from a DNA match to germline. Trimming cost V 0 bases and J 6 bases; bases outside gene matches: 4. The CDR3 has 14 residues. Germline lookup yields CDR1 VINAFY and CDR2 YDVSNSKD.

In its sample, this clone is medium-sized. DNA for the CDR3: TGTGCTGCGTGGGATCGAAGTGGGTGGGGTGGCAGTGATTGGATCAAGACGTTT. Its translation: CAAWDRSGWGGSDWIKTF. The rearrangement joins TRGV10 to TRGJP2. The J gene was missing in TCRdb and was found by matching the end of the DNA to germline. TRGV10 carries the ORF label, with uncertain function. The CDR3 totals 18 residues. Germline trimming cut 8 bases from V and 5 bases from J; bases unmatched to any gene: 21.

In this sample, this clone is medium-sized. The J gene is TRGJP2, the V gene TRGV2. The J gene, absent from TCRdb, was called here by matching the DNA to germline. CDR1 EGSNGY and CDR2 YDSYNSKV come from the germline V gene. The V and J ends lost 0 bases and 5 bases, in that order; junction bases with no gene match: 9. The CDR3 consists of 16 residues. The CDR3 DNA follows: TGTGCCACCTGGGACGGGCCCTATGGAAGTGATTGGATCAAGACGTTT. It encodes CATWDGPYGSDWIKTF.